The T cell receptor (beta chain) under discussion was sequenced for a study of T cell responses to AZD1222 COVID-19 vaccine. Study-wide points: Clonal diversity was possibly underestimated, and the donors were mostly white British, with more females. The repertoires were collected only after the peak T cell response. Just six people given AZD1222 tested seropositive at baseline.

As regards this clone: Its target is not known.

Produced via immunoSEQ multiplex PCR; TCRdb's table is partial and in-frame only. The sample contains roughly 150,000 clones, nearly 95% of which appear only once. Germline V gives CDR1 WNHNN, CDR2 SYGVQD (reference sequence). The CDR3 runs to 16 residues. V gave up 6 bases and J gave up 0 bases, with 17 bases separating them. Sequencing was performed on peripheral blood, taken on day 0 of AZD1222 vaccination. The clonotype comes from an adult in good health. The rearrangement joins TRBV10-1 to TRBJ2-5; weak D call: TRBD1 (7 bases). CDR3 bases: TGCGCCAGCAGCGATCGGGCAGGGGGGTACCAAGAGACCCAGTACTTC. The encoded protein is CASSDRAGGYQETQYF.